What follows are 4 T cell receptor beta chains derived from one specimen sequenced in a study of shared clonotypes between healthy human individuals. Method: immunoSEQ multiplex PCR; TCRdb's copy keeps in-frame clones and lacks some. Of hundreds of thousands of clones listed, under 80% are singletons. The sample taken for sequencing was memory CD4+ T cells sorted from blood. Subset defined: CD45RA-negative fraction. Source of these receptors: a woman under 40 in good health.

The chain recombines TRBV30 with TRBJ2-1; D could derive from TRBD1 or TRBD2 (5 bases each). The CDR3 runs to 14 residues. Germline V gene sequence: CDR1 GTSNPN, CDR2 SVGIG (reference sequence). Trimming removed 4 bases from V and 4 bases from J, with 14 bases in between. The CDR3 sequence is CAWTRGGLYNEQFF. In nucleotides, the CDR3 is TGTGCCTGGACCCGGGGCGGGCTATACAATGAGCAGTTCTTC.

This chain links TRBV6-5 with TRBJ2-1, with 9 bases identical to TRBD1. The germline V gene has CDR1 MNHEY and CDR2 SVGAGI. The trim removed 6 bases at V and 9 bases at J, leaving 9 bases unmatched. The CDR3 sequence is 14 residues long. The CDR3 DNA is TGTGCCAGCAGGACTGTACAGGGGGCAAGTGAGCAGTTCTTC. Translating gives CASRTVQGASEQFF.

J is TRBJ1-2 and V is TRBV5-1; D not resolved. V was shortened by 4 bases and J by 4 bases, with 11 bases between the two germline ends. Germline V gene lookup returns CDR1 SGHRS and CDR2 YFSETQ. The CDR3 totals 13 residues. CDR3 DNA: TGCGCCAGCAGCCTCGGGCATCTCTATGGCTACACCTTC. As protein: CASSLGHLYGYTF.

Written as DNA, the CDR3 is TGCGCCAGCAGCTTGACCGGGACGGTGAACACCGGGGAGCTGTTTTTT. This sequence encodes CASSLTGTVNTGELFF. The chain has TRBV5-1 and TRBJ2-2; the D call may be TRBD1 or TRBD2 (5 bases each). Germline CDR1 reads SGHRS; CDR2 reads YFSETQ. V lost 1 base and J 1 base, leaving 11 bases between the germline ends. The CDR3 is 16 residues long.